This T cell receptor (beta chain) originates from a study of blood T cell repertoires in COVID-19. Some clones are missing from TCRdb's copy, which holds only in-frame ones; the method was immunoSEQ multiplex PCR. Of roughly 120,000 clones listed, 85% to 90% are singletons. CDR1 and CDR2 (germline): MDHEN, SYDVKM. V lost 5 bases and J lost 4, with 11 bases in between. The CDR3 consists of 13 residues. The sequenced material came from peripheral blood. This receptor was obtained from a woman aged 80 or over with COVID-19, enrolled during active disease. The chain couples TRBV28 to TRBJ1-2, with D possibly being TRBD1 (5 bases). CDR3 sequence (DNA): TGTGCCAGCAGTCTCCAGGGTGGCTATGGCTACACCTTC. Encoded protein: CASSLQGGYGYTF.